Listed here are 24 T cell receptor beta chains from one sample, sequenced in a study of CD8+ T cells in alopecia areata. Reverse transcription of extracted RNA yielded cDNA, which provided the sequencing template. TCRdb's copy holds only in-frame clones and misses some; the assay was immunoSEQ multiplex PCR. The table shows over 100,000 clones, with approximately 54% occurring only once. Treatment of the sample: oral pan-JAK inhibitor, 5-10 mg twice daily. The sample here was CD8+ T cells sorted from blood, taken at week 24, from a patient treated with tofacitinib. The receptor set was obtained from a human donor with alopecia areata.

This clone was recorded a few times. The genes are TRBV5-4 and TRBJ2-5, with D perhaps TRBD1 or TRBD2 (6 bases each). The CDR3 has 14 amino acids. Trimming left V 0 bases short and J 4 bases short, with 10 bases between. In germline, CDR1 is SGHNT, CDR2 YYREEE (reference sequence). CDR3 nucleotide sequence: TGTGCCAGCAGCTTGGCCGGGGGCGTAGAGACCCAGTACTTC. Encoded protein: CASSLAGGVETQYF.

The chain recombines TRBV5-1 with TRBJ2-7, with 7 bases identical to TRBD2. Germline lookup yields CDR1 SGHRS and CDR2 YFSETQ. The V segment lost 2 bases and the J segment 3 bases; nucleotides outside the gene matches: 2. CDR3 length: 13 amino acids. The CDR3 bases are TGCGCCAGCAGCTTTTCGGGGGGCTACGAGCAGTACTTC. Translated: CASSFSGGYEQYF.

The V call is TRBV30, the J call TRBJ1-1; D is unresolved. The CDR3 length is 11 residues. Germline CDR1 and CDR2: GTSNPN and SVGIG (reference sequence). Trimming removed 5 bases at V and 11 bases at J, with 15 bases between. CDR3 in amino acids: CAWGDLLGAFF. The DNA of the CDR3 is TGTGCCTGGGGAGACCTATTAGGTGCTTTCTTT.

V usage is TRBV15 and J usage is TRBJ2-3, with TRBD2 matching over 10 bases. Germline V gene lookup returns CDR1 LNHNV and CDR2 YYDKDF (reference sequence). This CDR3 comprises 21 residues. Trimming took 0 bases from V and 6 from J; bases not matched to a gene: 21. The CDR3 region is CATSRDLMVFSTSGAWDTQYF. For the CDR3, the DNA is TGTGCCACCAGCAGAGATCTTATGGTTTTCTCTACTAGCGGGGCCTGGGATACGCAGTATTTT.

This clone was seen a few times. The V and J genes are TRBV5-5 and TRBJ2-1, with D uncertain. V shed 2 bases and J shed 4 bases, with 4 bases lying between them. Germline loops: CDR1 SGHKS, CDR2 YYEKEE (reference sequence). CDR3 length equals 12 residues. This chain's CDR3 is CASSFRYNEQFF. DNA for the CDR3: TGTGCCAGCAGCTTTAGATACAATGAGCAGTTCTTC.

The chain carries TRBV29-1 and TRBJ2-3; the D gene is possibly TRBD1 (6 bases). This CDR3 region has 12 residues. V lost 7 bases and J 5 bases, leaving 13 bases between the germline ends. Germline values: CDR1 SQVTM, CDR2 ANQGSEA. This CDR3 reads CSGQQGEDTQYF. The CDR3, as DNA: TGCAGCGGGCAACAGGGTGAAGATACGCAGTATTTT.

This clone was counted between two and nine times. DNA of the CDR3: TGTGCCAGCAGGGACAACACCGGGGAGCTGTTTTTT. The encoded protein is CASRDNTGELFF. This chain joins TRBV6-5 and TRBJ2-2; no reliable D call. Germline CDR1 reads MNHEY; CDR2 reads SVGAGI. Trimming took 6 bases from V and 2 from J, leaving 4 bases between them. This CDR3 contains 12 residues.

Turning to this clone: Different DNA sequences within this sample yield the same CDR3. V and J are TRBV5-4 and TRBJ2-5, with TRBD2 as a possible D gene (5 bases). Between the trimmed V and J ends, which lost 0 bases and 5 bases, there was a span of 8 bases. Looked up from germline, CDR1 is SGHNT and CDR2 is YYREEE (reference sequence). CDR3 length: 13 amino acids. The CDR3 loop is CASSLDGEETQYF. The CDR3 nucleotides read TGTGCCAGCAGCTTGGACGGGGAGGAGACCCAGTACTTC.

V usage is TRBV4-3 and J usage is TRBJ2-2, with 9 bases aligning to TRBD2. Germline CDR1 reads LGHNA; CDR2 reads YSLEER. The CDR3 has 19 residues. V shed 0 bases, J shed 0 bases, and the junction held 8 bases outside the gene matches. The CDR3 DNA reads TGCGCCAGCAGCCAAGAAGGGCTAGCGGGGACAGCGAACACCGGGGAGCTGTTTTTT. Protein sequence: CASSQEGLAGTANTGELFF.

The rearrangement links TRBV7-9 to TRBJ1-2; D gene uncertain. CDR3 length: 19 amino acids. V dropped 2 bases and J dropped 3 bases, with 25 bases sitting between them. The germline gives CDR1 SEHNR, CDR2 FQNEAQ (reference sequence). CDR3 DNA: TGTGCCAGCAGCTTACGGGGAGGAGTGCCTTACAAAAGGGACTATGGCTACACCTTC. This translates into CASSLRGGVPYKRDYGYTF.

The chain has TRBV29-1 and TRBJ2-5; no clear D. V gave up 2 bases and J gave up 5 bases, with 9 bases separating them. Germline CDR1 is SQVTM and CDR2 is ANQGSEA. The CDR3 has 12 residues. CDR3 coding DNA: TGCAGCGTTGAAAAAGAGCTGGAGACCCAGTACTTC. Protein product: CSVEKELETQYF.

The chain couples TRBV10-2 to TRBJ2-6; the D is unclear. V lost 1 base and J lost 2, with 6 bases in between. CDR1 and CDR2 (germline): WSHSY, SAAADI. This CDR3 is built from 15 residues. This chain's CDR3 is CASSEYDPGANVLTF. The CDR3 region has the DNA TGCGCCAGCAGTGAGTATGATCCTGGGGCCAACGTCCTGACTTTC.

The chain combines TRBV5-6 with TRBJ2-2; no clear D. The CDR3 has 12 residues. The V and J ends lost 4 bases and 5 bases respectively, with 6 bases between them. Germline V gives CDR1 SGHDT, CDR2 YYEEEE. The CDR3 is CASSLITGELFF. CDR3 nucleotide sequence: TGTGCCAGCAGCCTCATAACCGGGGAGCTGTTTTTT.

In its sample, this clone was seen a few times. This chain's CDR3 is CASSLIHSYSNQPQHF. The CDR3 DNA reads TGTGCCAGCAGCTTAATACATTCCTATAGCAATCAGCCCCAGCATTTT. The J gene is TRBJ1-5, the V gene TRBV7-3; D unclear. CDR1 is SGHTA, CDR2 FQGTGA, per germline. This CDR3 has 16 amino acids. Trimming removed 1 base from V and 0 bases from J, with 10 bases in between.

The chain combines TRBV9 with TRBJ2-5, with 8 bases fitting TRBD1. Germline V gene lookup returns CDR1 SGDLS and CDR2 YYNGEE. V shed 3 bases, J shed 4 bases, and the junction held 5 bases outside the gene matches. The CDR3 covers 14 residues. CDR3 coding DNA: TGTGCCAGCAGCGGGGGACAGGTTGCAGAGACCCAGTACTTC. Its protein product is CASSGGQVAETQYF.

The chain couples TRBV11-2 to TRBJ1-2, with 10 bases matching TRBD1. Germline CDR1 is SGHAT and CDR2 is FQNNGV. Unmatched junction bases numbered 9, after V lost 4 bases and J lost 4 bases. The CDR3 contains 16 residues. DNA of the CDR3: TGTGCCAGCAGCTCCCCGTGGGACAGGGGAGTCTATGGCTACACCTTC. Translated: CASSSPWDRGVYGYTF.

CDR3 amino acids: CASSDRANYEQYF. CDR3 coding DNA: TGTGCCAGCAGTGACAGGGCGAACTACGAGCAGTACTTC. The rearrangement uses TRBV2 and TRBJ2-7; D perhaps matches TRBD1 (5 bases). V dropped 3 bases and J dropped 3 bases, with 9 bases sitting between them. This CDR3 is 13 amino acids long. CDR1 and CDR2 from the germline V gene are SNHLY and FYNNEI.

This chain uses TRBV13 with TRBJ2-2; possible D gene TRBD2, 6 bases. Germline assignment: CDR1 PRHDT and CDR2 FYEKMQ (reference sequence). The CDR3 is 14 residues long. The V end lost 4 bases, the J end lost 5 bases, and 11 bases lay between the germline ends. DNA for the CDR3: TGTGCCAGCAGCTCCGGCGGGGTAACCGGGGAGCTGTTTTTT. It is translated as CASSSGGVTGELFF.

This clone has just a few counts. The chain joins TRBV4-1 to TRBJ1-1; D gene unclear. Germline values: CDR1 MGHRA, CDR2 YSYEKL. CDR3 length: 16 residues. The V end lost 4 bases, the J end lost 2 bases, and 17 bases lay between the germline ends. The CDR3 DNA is TGCGCCAGCAGCCTCGATGGGTCAGGCCTAAACACTGAAGCTTTCTTT. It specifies CASSLDGSGLNTEAFF.

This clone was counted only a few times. CDR3 in DNA: TGTGCCACCAAGGGGAACAATGAGCAGTTCTTC. It translates to CATKGNNEQFF. The chain carries TRBV27 and TRBJ2-1, with TRBD1 as a possible D gene (5 bases). Germline CDR1 reads MNHEY; CDR2 reads SMNVEV (reference sequence). CDR3 length: 11 residues. V shed 10 bases and J shed 5 bases, with 9 bases lying between them.

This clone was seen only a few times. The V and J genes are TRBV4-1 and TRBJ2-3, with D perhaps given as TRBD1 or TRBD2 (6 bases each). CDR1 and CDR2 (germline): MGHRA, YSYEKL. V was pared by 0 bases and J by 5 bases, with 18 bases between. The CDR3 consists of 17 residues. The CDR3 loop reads CASSQDTGAGSRDTQYF. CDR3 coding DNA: TGCGCCAGCAGCCAAGATACGGGGGCGGGGTCTCGAGATACGCAGTATTTT.

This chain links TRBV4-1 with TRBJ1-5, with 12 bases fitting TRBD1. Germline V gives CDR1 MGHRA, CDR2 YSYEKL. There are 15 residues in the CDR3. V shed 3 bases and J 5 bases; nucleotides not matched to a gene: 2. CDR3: CASSQGTGGDQPQHF. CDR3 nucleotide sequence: TGCGCCAGCAGCCAGGGGACAGGGGGCGATCAGCCCCAGCATTTT.

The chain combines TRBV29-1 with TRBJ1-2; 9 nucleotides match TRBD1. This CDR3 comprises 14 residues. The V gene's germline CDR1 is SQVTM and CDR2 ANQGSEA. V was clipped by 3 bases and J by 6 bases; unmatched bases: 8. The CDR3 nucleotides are TGCAGCGTTGATACTCCCGGGACAGGGAATGGCTACACCTTC. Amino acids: CSVDTPGTGNGYTF.

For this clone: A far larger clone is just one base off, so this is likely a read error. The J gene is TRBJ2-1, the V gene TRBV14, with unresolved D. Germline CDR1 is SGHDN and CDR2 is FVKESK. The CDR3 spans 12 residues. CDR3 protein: CASSHTYNGQFF. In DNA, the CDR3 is TGTGCCAGCAGCCACACTTACAATGGGCAGTTCTTC.